This record looks at one T cell receptor beta chain sequence and its context. This sample was included in a study of CD8 T cells in Susac syndrome. Reverse transcription used roughly 0.45 to 1 ug RNA and random hexamers. A multiplex approach, immunoSEQ multiplex PCR, amplified TCR beta CDR3 across 54 Vbeta and 13 Jbeta. In TCRdb, the immunoSEQ multiplex PCR reads were re-called with MiXCR into one record per CDR3 protein. The data show about 180,000 distinct CDR3 sequences, roughly 92% seen once. From germline, CDR1 is SGHRS and CDR2 YFSETQ. The V gene lost 4 bases and the J gene lost 4 bases, with 11 bases spanning the gap. The CDR3 runs 13 residues.

The clonotype originates from a human donor with Susac syndrome. The gene calls are TRBV5-1 and TRBJ1-2, with D unclear. The specimen sequenced was CD4+ T cells from PBMCs. CDR3 DNA sequence: TGCGCCAGCAGCCCAGTGGGCCTCTATGGCTACACCTTC. Its translation: CASSPVGLYGYTF.